This TCR beta chain originates from a study of blood T cell repertoires in COVID-19. Method: immunoSEQ multiplex PCR; TCRdb's copy keeps in-frame clones and lacks some. There are approximately 440,000 clones in the sample; 80% to 95% occur only once, and less than 0.75% lies in the top ten. The clonotype originates from a man between 18 and 35 years old who had recovered from COVID-19. The sequenced sample consisted of PBMCs or T cells enriched from blood (not recorded which).

CDR3 nucleotides: TGTGCCATCAGTGAGTCAGAGACAGGGATAAACGAGCAGTACTTC. Translating it yields CAISESETGINEQYF. The rearrangement uses TRBV10-3 and TRBJ2-7; 7 nucleotides agree with TRBD1. There are 15 residues in the CDR3. CDR1 and CDR2 from the germline V gene are ENHRY and SYGVKD. Trimming removed 0 bases from V and 5 bases from J; junction bases left unmatched: 7.